The clone carrying this T cell receptor (beta chain) has only one observation. These data come from a study of blood T cell repertoires in COVID-19. The wider study: COVID-19 samples from acute and convalescent phases originated in the United States, Italy and Spain. T cells, B-cell-depleted T cells, or PBMCs provided the cDNA or gDNA that served as material.

In Seattle, patients joined the study during active infection and were tracked longitudinally. Authors' data handling: Reference gene primer amplification gave nucleated cell count estimates. Clones were read by immunoSEQ multiplex PCR, and TCRdb kept only the in-frame ones, dropping some. Clonal size and the V and J genes are those of that table, whereas D and trimming came from the DNA. This sample has just over 150,000 clones, with about 80% found just once. Germline V gene data show CDR1 as LNHNV and CDR2 as YYDKDF (reference sequence). Trimming took 3 bases from V and 4 from J, leaving 3 bases between them. This CDR3 spans 11 amino acids.

This chain joins TRBV15 and TRBJ1-2; no clear D. This clonotype was obtained from a middle-aged woman with COVID-19, enrolled during active disease. The sequenced material came from peripheral blood. CDR3 residues: CATSSFYGYTF. The CDR3 DNA reads TGTGCCACCAGCAGCTTCTATGGCTACACCTTC.